This record looks at one T cell receptor beta chain sequence and its context. Study processing details: Scientists estimated how many nucleated cells there were by amplifying reference gene primers. The table came from immunoSEQ multiplex PCR; TCRdb's copy has only in-frame clones and leaves some out. V and J calls and clone size are those listed in that table; D and trimming were worked out from the DNA. The profile shows some 250,000 clones, under 90% of them singletons. This sample is part of a study of blood T cell repertoires in COVID-19. Study background: Acute and convalescent COVID-19 samples came from the United States, Italy and Spain. In each case, the material was cDNA or gDNA derived from T cells, B-cell-depleted T cells, or PBMCs.

Trimming took 3 bases from V and 3 from J; bases not matched to a gene: 4. This CDR3 contains 15 residues. The germline gives CDR1 LGHNA, CDR2 YSLEER. This TCR came from a man in his 60s with acute or convalescent COVID-19. The chain links TRBV4-3 to TRBJ1-2; 10 nucleotides match TRBD1. Source material: peripheral blood. CDR3 protein: CASSHGTGVYYGYTF. The CDR3 DNA sequence: TGCGCCAGCAGCCACGGGACAGGGGTTTACTATGGCTACACCTTC.